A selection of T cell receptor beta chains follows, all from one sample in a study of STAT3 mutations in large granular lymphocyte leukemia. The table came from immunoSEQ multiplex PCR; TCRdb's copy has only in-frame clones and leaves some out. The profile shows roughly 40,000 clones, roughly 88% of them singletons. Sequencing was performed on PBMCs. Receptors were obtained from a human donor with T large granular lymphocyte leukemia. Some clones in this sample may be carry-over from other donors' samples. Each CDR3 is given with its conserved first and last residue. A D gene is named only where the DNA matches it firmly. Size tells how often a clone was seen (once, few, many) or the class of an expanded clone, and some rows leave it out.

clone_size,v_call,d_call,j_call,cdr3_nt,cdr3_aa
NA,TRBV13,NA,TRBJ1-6,TGTGCCAGCAGCCGCGGTAGGGGGATAGAATCACCCCTCCACTTT,CASSRGRGIESPLHF
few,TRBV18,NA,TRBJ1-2,TGTGCCAGCTCACCACCGGGCAGGCATGGCTACACCTTC,CASSPPGRHGYTF
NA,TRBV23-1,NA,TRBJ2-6,TGCGCCAGCAGACAAATGGGGGACTCTGGGGCCAACGTCCTGACTTTC,CASRQMGDSGANVLTF
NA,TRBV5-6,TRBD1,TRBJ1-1,TGTGCCAGCAGCTTGGCGAGGAGGGGGGACAGTCGGACTGAAGCTTTCTTT,CASSLARRGDSRTEAFF
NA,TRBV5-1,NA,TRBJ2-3,TGCGCCAGCAGCTTGAGGGACCCTAGGGGCACAGATACGCAGTATTTT,CASSLRDPRGTDTQYF
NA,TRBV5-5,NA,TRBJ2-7,TGTGCCAGCAGAATCGTGCGTTCGGGATCCTACGAGCAGTACTTC,CASRIVRSGSYEQYF
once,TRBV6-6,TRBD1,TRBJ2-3,TGTGCCAGCAGCTTACAGGGGCCCACAGATACGCAGTATTTT,CASSLQGPTDTQYF
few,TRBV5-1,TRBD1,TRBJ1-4,TGCGCCAGCAGCTTGGGGGGGCCCGGGACAGGGGGCCGTCAAAGTGAAAAACTGTTTTTT,CASSLGGPGTGGRQSEKLFF
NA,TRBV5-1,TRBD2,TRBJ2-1,TGCGCCAGCAGCCGAAACGGGGGGGGTAATGAGCAGTTCTTC,CASSRNGGGNEQFF
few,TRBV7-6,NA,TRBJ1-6,TGTGCCAGCAGCCTCGACAGCGGGTATTCACCCCTCCACTTT,CASSLDSGYSPLHF
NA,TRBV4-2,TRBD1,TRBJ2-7,TGTGCCAGCAGCCAACAGGGGGCCTACGAGCAGTACTTC,CASSQQGAYEQYF
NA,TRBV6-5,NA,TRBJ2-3,TGTGCCAGCAGTTACAGGGGTACAGATACGCAGTATTTT,CASSYRGTDTQYF
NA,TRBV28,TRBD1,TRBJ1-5,TGTGCCAGCAGTTTCATCCAGGGGGGGCAGCCCCAGCATTTT,CASSFIQGGQPQHF
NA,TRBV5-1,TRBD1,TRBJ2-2,TGCGCCAGCAGCCCTGGACAGGGCACCGGGGAGCTGTTTTTT,CASSPGQGTGELFF
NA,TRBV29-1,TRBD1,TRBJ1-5,TGCAGCGTTCGGGACAGGGGCGGTGATGGAAGCAATCAGCCCCAGCATTTT,CSVRDRGGDGSNQPQHF
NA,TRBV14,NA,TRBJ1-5,TGTGCCAGCAGCCAAGGTTCAACGCAGCCCCAGCATTTT,CASSQGSTQPQHF
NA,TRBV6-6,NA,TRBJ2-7,TGTGCCAGCAGTTTAGGTGGCGAGCAGTACTTC,CASSLGGEQYF
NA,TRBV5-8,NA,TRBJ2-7,TGTGCCAGCAGCTTGGCAGGTGACATTTCCTACGAGCAGTACTTC,CASSLAGDISYEQYF
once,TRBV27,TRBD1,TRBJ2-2,TGTGCCAGCAAGGGACAGCTCATAGGGACCGGGGAGCTGTTTTTT,CASKGQLIGTGELFF
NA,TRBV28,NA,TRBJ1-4,TGTGCCAGCACCATGACTAATGAAAAACTGTTTTTT,CASTMTNEKLFF
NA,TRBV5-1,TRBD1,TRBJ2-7,TGCGCCAGCAGATTACGGACAGGGGGAAGCTCCTACGAGCAGTACTTC,CASRLRTGGSSYEQYF
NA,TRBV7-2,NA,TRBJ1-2,TGTGCCAGCAGCCCGATGATGGGAGAGGCACCCTATGGCTACACCTTC,CASSPMMGEAPYGYTF
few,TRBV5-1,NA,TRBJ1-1,TGCGCCAGCAGCAGGGGACCAGATAACACTGAAGCTTTCTTT,CASSRGPDNTEAFF
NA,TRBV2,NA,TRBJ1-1,TGTGCCAGCAGTTTTCAGAGGAAGAACACTGAAGCTTTCTTT,CASSFQRKNTEAFF
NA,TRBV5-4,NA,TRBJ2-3,TGTGCCAGCAGCCCCAGGGGAGGGACAGATACGCAGTATTTT,CASSPRGGTDTQYF
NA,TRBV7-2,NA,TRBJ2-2,TGTGCCAGAGGGGGGGCGCGAAACACCGGGGAGCTGTTTTTT,CARGGARNTGELFF
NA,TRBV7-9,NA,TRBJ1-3,TGTGCCAGCAGTTCTCTAAATGGAAACACCATATATTTT,CASSSLNGNTIYF
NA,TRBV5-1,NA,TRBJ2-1,TGCGCCAGCAGCTTGCAATCGGGATTCGGTGTGTTCTTC,CASSLQSGFGVFF
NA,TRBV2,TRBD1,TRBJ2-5,TGTGCCAGCAGTGAAGCTACAGGGGCCCAAGAGACCCAGTACTTC,CASSEATGAQETQYF